The rows below give T cell receptor beta chains drawn from one sample of a study of CXCR3-negative and CXCR3-positive naive CD8 T cells. TCRdb re-analyzed the 5' RACE reads; it lists each CDR3 protein once, without DNA. Reported are approximately 52,000 distinct CDR3 sequences; the ten largest clones contain over 12%. Sequencing was done on a sample of memory CD8+ T cells from blood. Source of these receptors: a human donor in good health. Some clones in this sample may be carry-over from other donors' samples. The CDR3 runs from the conserved cysteine through the conserved F or W. Each record gives: J gene, CDR3 length, clone size, V gene, CDR3 protein. Clone size is not always given. Where it is, it says once, few, many or a class for expanded clones.

TRBJ2-1	14	medium-sized	TRBV6-4	CASSEGLEGNEQFF
TRBJ1-3	14	NA	TRBV29-1	CSVEDTGTGNTIYF
TRBJ1-2	14	NA	TRBV7-8	CASSLGTGGDGYTF
TRBJ1-1	16	NA	TRBV28	CASSSGTGIRNTEAFF
TRBJ1-6	13	NA	TRBV9	CASSEGNGSPLHF
TRBJ2-1	16	NA	TRBV13	CASRGENSGKGNEQFF
TRBJ1-2	16	NA	TRBV29-1	CSVDGVYDGFDYGYTF
TRBJ2-5	16	NA	TRBV19	CASSSHEGPQPETQYF
TRBJ2-3	16	NA	TRBV29-1	CSVEDPWGAPADTQYF
TRBJ2-7	13	NA	TRBV6-2/TRBV6-3	CASSYTWNYEQYF
TRBJ2-2	15	NA	TRBV5-6	CASSLVRAATGELFF
TRBJ2-7	13	NA	TRBV7-6	CASSLETSYEQYF
TRBJ2-3	16	NA	TRBV20-1	CSARTGTGGYPDTQYF
TRBJ2-7	17	NA	TRBV7-2	CASSSQFSGTVAYEQYF
TRBJ1-1	17	NA	TRBV7-2	CASSWMNAGGLNTEAFF
TRBJ2-1	16	NA	TRBV5-6	CASSLPGPYLYNEQFF
TRBJ2-2	15	NA	TRBV2	CASSQPAANTGELFF
TRBJ2-7	16	NA	TRBV27	CASSPLDPGGAYEQYF
TRBJ2-1	15	NA	TRBV4-2	CASSHELAEVSEQFF
TRBJ2-1	15	NA	TRBV6-5	CASSYSTDAYNEQFF
TRBJ2-3	14	NA	TRBV5-1	CASSLVRMTDTQYF
TRBJ2-1	14	NA	TRBV5-1	CASSLEQRYNEQFF
TRBJ1-3	15	NA	TRBV6-4	CASSETGSSGNTIYF
TRBJ2-7	15	NA	TRBV20-1	CSARDRAGPQWEQYF
TRBJ2-4	13	NA	TRBV28	CASSTMQGNIQYF
TRBJ1-1	14	NA	TRBV28	CASSSAPMNTEAFF
TRBJ1-1	13	NA	TRBV13	CASSSGQYTQAFF
TRBJ2-6	17	NA	TRBV6-2/TRBV6-3	CASSSGGDTSGANVLTF
TRBJ2-7	17	NA	TRBV28	CASSLISTGTVSYEQYF
TRBJ1-2	13	NA	TRBV7-8	CASVGGQGNGYTF
TRBJ2-7	14	NA	TRBV28	CASTEEANHYEQYF
TRBJ2-1	16	NA	TRBV6-4	CASSEHQNEGPNEQFF
TRBJ1-4	16	NA	TRBV14	CASSHPRGRSNEKLFF
TRBJ2-1	13	NA	TRBV11-3	CASSPGGAGEQFF
TRBJ2-7	15	NA	TRBV4-1	CASSQSGGAPYEQYF
TRBJ2-3	16	NA	TRBV19	CASSPRLGPVGDTQYF
TRBJ2-1	16	NA	TRBV28	CASSRIGGFEYNEQFF
TRBJ2-1	15	NA	TRBV7-9	CASSVGRESGNEQFF
TRBJ2-7	14	NA	TRBV7-9	CASSFEGAVYEQYF
TRBJ2-5	16	NA	TRBV28	CASSLSSREIQETQYF
TRBJ2-3	14	NA	TRBV7-2	CASSFYPGTDTQYF
TRBJ2-7	16	NA	TRBV20-1	CSAGGASGGESYEQYF
TRBJ1-2	12	NA	TRBV28	CASSWGGDGYTF
TRBJ2-1	18	NA	TRBV21-1	CASSKGLDRAATSNEQFF
TRBJ2-3	15	NA	TRBV29-1	CSVLRNGDYSDTQYF
TRBJ2-2	16	NA	TRBV7-7	CASSSGTGVNTGELFF
TRBJ1-5	16	NA	TRBV6-2/TRBV6-3	CASALDGGSGNQPQHF
TRBJ2-5	15	NA	TRBV7-9	CASSSSLALQETQYF
TRBJ2-1	15	NA	TRBV5-1	CASSLGAGGPAEQFF
TRBJ2-7	13	NA	TRBV29-1	CSASEQDWYEQYF
TRBJ1-1	15	NA	TRBV27	CASSWGGAMNTEAFF
TRBJ2-1	15	NA	TRBV28	CASSLGDSPYNEQFF
TRBJ2-7	14	NA	TRBV11-2	CASSLGDTFSEQYF
TRBJ2-7	12	NA	TRBV6-6	CASGQGLYEQYF
TRBJ2-1	14	NA	TRBV12-3/TRBV12-4	CASSPPTGTNEQFF
TRBJ2-5	16	NA	TRBV7-6	CASSLGGGGYTQTQYF
TRBJ2-3	14	NA	TRBV6-4	CASSERRDTDTQYF
TRBJ2-7	13	NA	TRBV3-1	CASSPTGLDEQYF
TRBJ1-1	14	NA	TRBV29-1	CSVFPGEGNTEAFF